This TCR beta chain was sequenced for a study of control samples from healthy donors and cancer patients. Libraries were prepared by immunoSEQ multiplex PCR; TCRdb keeps only in-frame clonotypes and omits some of them. The sample yields about 120,000 clones, approximately 92% seen once. Worth noting for this clone: Other nucleotide sequences from this sample produce the same CDR3.

Germline CDR1 reads SGHRS; CDR2 reads YFSETQ. This CDR3 contains 14 residues. The V end was cut by 0 bases, the J end by 2 bases, with 8 bases between. The sequencing sample was made of PBMCs. The gene calls are TRBV5-1 and TRBJ1-2, with D maybe TRBD1 (5 bases). This receptor was obtained from a man older than 75 with head and neck cancer. The CDR3 coding sequence is TGCGCCAGCAGCTTGGCGGAGGGGAACTATGGCTACACCTTC. This translates into CASSLAEGNYGYTF. The variable domain in full, with the rest retrieved from reference TRBV5-1 and TRBJ1-2, is KAGVTQTPRYLIKTRGQQVTLSCSPISGHRSVSWYQQTPGQGLQFLFEYFSETQRNKGNFPGRFSGRQFSNSRSEMNVSTLELGDSALYLCASSLAEGNYGYTFGSGTRLTVV.